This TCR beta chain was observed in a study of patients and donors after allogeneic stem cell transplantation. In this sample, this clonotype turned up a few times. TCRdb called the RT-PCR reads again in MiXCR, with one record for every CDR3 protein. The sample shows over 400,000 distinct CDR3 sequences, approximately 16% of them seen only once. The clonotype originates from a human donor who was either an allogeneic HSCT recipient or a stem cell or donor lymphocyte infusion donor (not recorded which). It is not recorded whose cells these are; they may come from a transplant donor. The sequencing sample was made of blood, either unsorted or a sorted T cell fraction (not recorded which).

CDR3 sequence: CASRNPGRTSAGELFF. CDR3 DNA: TGTGCCAGCAGAAACCCGGGACGGACCTCGGCCGGGGAGCTGTTTTTT. The gene calls are TRBV7-2 and TRBJ2-2; the D gene could be TRBD1 or TRBD2 (5 bases each). V gave up 6 bases and J gave up 6 bases, with 20 bases separating them. Germline V gives CDR1 SGHTA, CDR2 FQGNSA. This CDR3 has 16 residues.